The 9 T cell receptor beta chains given below trace back to one sample, sequenced in a study of identical twins. Via MiXCR, TCRdb re-called the 5' RACE reads, giving one row per CDR3 protein. The sample lists about 720,000 distinct CDR3 sequences; 18% were seen once. These data also featured in a second study, about T cells expressing NK-cell markers.

The sequencing input was PBMCs. These receptors came from a woman aged 18-30 years in good health.

A few counts support this clonotype. This chain uses TRBV9 with TRBJ2-7; D call uncertain. CDR3 length: 15 residues. Germline CDR1 SGDLS, CDR2 YYNGEE. Trimming took 4 bases from V and 10 from J, leaving 24 bases between them. The CDR3 sequence is CASSSSFSGSQDQYF. The CDR3 nucleotides read TGTGCCAGCAGCTCCAGCTTCTCGGGTAGTCAGGACCAGTACTTC.

In this sample, this clonotype turned up many times. The chain has TRBV20-1 and TRBJ2-1; D is ambiguous. The CDR3 totals 10 residues. The V and J ends lost 4 bases and 5 bases respectively, with 3 bases between them. Germline V CDR1 and CDR2: DFQATT, SNEGSKA (reference sequence). The chain's CDR3 is CSATDNEQFF. The CDR3 DNA sequence: TGCAGTGCTACTGACAATGAGCAGTTCTTC.

The rearrangement uses TRBV12-3 or TRBV12-4 and TRBJ1-2; 7 positions match TRBD1. The CDR3 runs 14 residues. Trimming cost V 2 bases and J 7 bases; bases outside gene matches: 7. The DNA of the CDR3 is TGTGCCAGCAGTTTATTAGGGGGCCAAGGTGGCTACACCTTC. This sequence encodes CASSLLGGQGGYTF.

The rearrangement uses TRBV7-2 and TRBJ1-3, with D perhaps TRBD1 (5 bases). Germline V gene lookup returns CDR1 SGHTA and CDR2 FQGNSA. This CDR3 has 15 amino acids. Trimming left V 4 bases short and J 1 base short, with 11 bases between. CDR3 sequence reads: CASSYAGFSGNTIYF. DNA of the CDR3: TGTGCCAGCAGCTACGCAGGGTTTTCTGGAAACACCATATATTTT.

The chain carries TRBV5-1 and TRBJ2-1, with 9 bases fitting TRBD2. Germline V gene data show CDR1 as SGHRS and CDR2 as YFSETQ. The CDR3 is 14 residues long. V trimming: 0 bases; J trimming: 11 bases; junction bases outside the gene matches: 6. CDR3 in amino acids: CASSLGVAGEKQFF. CDR3 bases: TGCGCCAGCAGCTTGGGGGTAGCGGGAGAAAAGCAGTTCTTC.

This clonotype was observed a handful of times. The chain employs TRBV20-1 and TRBJ1-1, with a weak D call TRBD1 (6 bases). With 4 bases removed from V and 4 bases from J, the gap between germline ends came to 10 bases. This CDR3 region has 12 residues. The V gene's germline CDR1 is DFQATT and CDR2 SNEGSKA (reference sequence). CDR3 nucleotide sequence: TGCAGTGCTATAGGGGGGAGCACTGAAGCTTTCTTT. Its translation: CSAIGGSTEAFF.

The chain combines TRBV12-3 or TRBV12-4 with TRBJ2-5; a weak D match, TRBD2 (5 bases). This CDR3 comprises 12 residues. Deletions cut 3 bases from V and 7 bases from J, with 9 bases between. Written as DNA, the CDR3 is TGTGCCAGCAGTTTCGGGATTCGGACCCAGTACTTC. Translated, it gives CASSFGIRTQYF.

This clonotype turned up a few times. V and J are TRBV20-1 and TRBJ2-3; 9 positions agree with TRBD2. The CDR3 covers 15 residues. Germline CDR1 reads DFQATT; CDR2 reads SNEGSKA (reference sequence). V lost 7 bases, J lost 6 bases, and 14 bases stayed unmatched. CDR3 region: CSGTSASGEADTQYF. CDR3 DNA: TGCAGTGGGACTTCGGCTAGCGGGGAGGCGGATACGCAGTATTTT.

This chain joins TRBV12-3 or TRBV12-4 and TRBJ2-7, with 7 bases that match TRBD2. The CDR3 sequence is 14 residues long. Losses at the gene ends were 9 bases for V and 0 bases for J; bases not matched to a gene: 8. CDR3 protein: CASGRDTISYEQYF. The CDR3 region has the DNA TGTGCCAGTGGGAGGGATACTATCTCCTACGAGCAGTACTTC.